The sequence of this TCR beta chain was determined in a study of shared T cell receptors in the human thymus. The method was immunoSEQ multiplex PCR; TCRdb's version includes in-frame clones alone and lacks a portion of them. The sample lists over 65,000 clones, 90% to 95% occurring once. The CDR3 is 15 residues long. Germline V gene lookup returns CDR1 LGHNA and CDR2 YNFKEQ. Comments on this clone: A junction end diverges from the germline sequence, so it may reflect a read error. Other nucleotide sequences from this sample produce the same CDR3.

This TCR derives from a human donor. Sample: thymocytes. This chain joins TRBV4-2 and TRBJ1-2; D may be TRBD1 (5 bases). The CDR3 region has the DNA TGTGCCAGTAGCCCCTCCCTCGACAGCAGCTATGGCTACACCTTC. Translating it yields CASSPSLDSSYGYTF.